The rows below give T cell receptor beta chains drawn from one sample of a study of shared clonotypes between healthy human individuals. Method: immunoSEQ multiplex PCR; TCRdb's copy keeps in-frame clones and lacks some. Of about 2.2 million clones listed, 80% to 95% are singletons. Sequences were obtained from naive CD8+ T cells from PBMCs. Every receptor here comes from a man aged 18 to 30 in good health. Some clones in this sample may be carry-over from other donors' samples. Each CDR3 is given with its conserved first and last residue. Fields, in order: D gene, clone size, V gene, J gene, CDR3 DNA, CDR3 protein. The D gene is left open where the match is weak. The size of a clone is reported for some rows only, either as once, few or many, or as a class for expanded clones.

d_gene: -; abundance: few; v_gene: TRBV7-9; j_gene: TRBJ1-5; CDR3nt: TGTGCCAGCAGCTCCTATAATCAGCCCCAGCATTTT; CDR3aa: CASSSYNQPQHF
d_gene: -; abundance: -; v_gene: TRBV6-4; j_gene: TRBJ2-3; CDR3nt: TGTGCCAGCAGTGACGTGGCTTCGGGAGCGATCCCGCAGTATTTT; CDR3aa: CASSDVASGAIPQYF
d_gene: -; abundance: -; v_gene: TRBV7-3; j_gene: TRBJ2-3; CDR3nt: TGTGCCAGCAGCCCGGTCGCGGGATTCACAGATACGCAGTATTTT; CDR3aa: CASSPVAGFTDTQYF
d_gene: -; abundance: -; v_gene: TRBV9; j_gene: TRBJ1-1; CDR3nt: TGTGCCAGCAGCGTAAAGGGAACGGTGGACACTGAAGCTTTCTTT; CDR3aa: CASSVKGTVDTEAFF
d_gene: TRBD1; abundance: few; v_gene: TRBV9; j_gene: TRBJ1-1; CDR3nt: TGTGCCAGCAGCGCATCAGGAGGGGACAGGGGACAAGCTTTCTTT; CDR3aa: CASSASGGDRGQAFF
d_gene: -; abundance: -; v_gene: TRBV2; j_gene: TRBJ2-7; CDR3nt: TGTGCCAGCAGTGAAAAACCTACCTACGAGCAGTACTTC; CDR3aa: CASSEKPTYEQYF
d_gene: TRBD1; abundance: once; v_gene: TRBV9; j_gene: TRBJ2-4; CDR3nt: TGTGCCAGCAGCGCGGGGGGACAGGGAAAAAACATTCAGTACTTC; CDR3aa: CASSAGGQGKNIQYF
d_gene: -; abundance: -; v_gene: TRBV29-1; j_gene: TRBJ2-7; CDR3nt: TGCAGCGTTGTTGGCGGGGACTCCTACGAGCAGTACTTC; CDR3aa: CSVVGGDSYEQYF
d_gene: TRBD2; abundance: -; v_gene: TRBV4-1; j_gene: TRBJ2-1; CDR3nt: TGCGCCAGCAGCCGAGGACTAGCGAGTAGTTATGAGCAGTTCTTC; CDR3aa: CASSRGLASSYEQFF
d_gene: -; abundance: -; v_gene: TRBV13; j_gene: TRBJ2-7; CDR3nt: TGTGCCAGCAGCTTAGGGCCAGGCTCCTACGAGCAGTACTTC; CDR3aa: CASSLGPGSYEQYF